This TCR beta chain was obtained from a study of T cells in Graves' hyperthyroidism and ophthalmopathy. Study-wide points: Before onset, by a median of approximately 6.8 months, the model predicted ophthalmopathy.

Amplification yielded TCR beta CDR3 regions, with RNA transcripts as the source. TCR CDR3 regions were first amplified by RT-PCR with HTBI primers. TCRdb analysed the multiplex PCR reads with MiXCR anew, one entry per CDR3 protein. The data contain about 59,000 distinct CDR3 sequences, roughly 58% of them singletons. Not enrolled were patients with uncontrolled infection, other autoimmune disease, pregnancy or lactation. Cells are PBMCs isolated from roughly 10 ml of fresh blood. This clonotype was recorded many times. Its antigen is currently unknown. There are 15 residues in the CDR3. Germline V gene lookup returns CDR1 KGHDR and CDR2 SFDVKD. Trimming pared 4 bases from V and 1 base from J, leaving 12 bases between.

The chain is built from TRBV24-1 and TRBJ2-5, with a tentative D call TRBD2 (5 bases). The sequence was obtained from a woman aged 55-70 years with Graves' ophthalmopathy. The sample taken for sequencing was blood. The CDR3 DNA reads as TGTGCCACCAGTGACCCCTTCGGGGTCCAAGAGACCCAGTACTTC. Its translation: CATSDPFGVQETQYF.